The present entry profiles one T cell receptor beta chain with its context. In the original workflow: Researchers report that nucleated cell counts were estimated from reference gene primer amplification. TCRdb's table, derived via immunoSEQ multiplex PCR, lists solely in-frame clones and lacks some. The D gene and trimming were derived from the DNA, and the V and J assignments and clone size from that table. This table has roughly 240,000 clones, 85% appearing once. These data come from a study of blood T cell repertoires in COVID-19. This CDR3 is built from 16 residues. The study recruited people aged roughly 18 to 100 years across roughly 23 US areas.

Source material: PBMCs or T cells enriched from blood (not recorded which). The sequence derives from a woman between 45 and 65 years old with acute COVID-19. The rearrangement joins TRBV21-1 to TRBJ1-1. TRBV21-1 is tagged as a pseudogene. The CDR3 spells CASSKVGRGRHTEAFF. DNA for the CDR3: TGTGCCAGCAGCAAAGTCGGGCGGGGGAGACACACTGAAGCTTTCTTT.